These T cell receptor beta chains were read from a single sample in a study of breast tumors, draining lymph nodes, adjacent tissues. MiXCR was run by TCRdb on the multiplex PCR reads, yielding one entry per CDR3 protein. The sample contains around 19,000 distinct CDR3 sequences, roughly 32% of which appear only once. The sequencing sample was made of breast tumor tissue. The receptor source for this set is a female donor with breast cancer. Some clones in this sample may be carry-over from other donors' samples. Each CDR3 is given with its conserved first and last residue. A D gene is named only where the DNA matches it firmly. Part of the rows lack a size; the others show once, few, many or a class for expanded clones.

D: TRBD2; J: TRBJ2-1; size: many; V: TRBV10-3; DNA: TGTGCCGCTGGGGGGGGAGAGGGGTCCTACAATGAGCAGTTCTTC; CDR3: CAAGGGEGSYNEQFF
D: NA; J: TRBJ1-2; size: many; V: TRBV4-3; DNA: TGCGCCAGCAGCCGAGAAACAGGGCTTCTAGGGTCTAACTATGGCTACACCTTC; CDR3: CASSRETGLLGSNYGYTF
D: TRBD1; J: TRBJ2-7; size: many; V: TRBV6-2/TRBV6-3; DNA: TGTGCCAGCAGTGGCCGGGACAGAGACTACGAGCAGTACTTC; CDR3: CASSGRDRDYEQYF
D: TRBD1; J: TRBJ2-2; size: many; V: TRBV5-1; DNA: TGCGCCAGCAGCTTTGAAGGGACAGGGGACACCGGGGAGCTGTTTTTT; CDR3: CASSFEGTGDTGELFF
D: NA; J: TRBJ1-5; size: NA; V: TRBV6-1; DNA: TGTGCCAGCGGCAGTCCGGGACACCCTAGCAACCAGCCCCAGCATTTT; CDR3: CASGSPGHPSNQPQHF
D: TRBD1; J: TRBJ2-7; size: many; V: TRBV20-1; DNA: TGCAGTGCGGGACCGCCGGGACAGGGTTTCTACGAGCAGTACTTC; CDR3: CSAGPPGQGFYEQYF
D: NA; J: TRBJ2-1; size: many; V: TRBV12-3/TRBV12-4; DNA: TGTGCCAGCAGTCTTAACACGAACAATGAGCAGTTCTTC; CDR3: CASSLNTNNEQFF
D: NA; J: TRBJ2-5; size: large; V: TRBV20-1; DNA: TGCAGTGCCCCGGCGGGACTAGAGACCCAGTACTTC; CDR3: CSAPAGLETQYF
D: TRBD2; J: TRBJ2-3; size: many; V: TRBV7-4; DNA: TGTGCCAGCAGCTATGGGACTAGCGGGAGGTCAGATACGCAGTATTTT; CDR3: CASSYGTSGRSDTQYF
D: NA; J: TRBJ2-7; size: many; V: TRBV27; DNA: TGTGCCAGCAGTTCGGACGTTAGCTCCTACGAGCAGTACTTC; CDR3: CASSSDVSSYEQYF